The 9 T cell receptor beta chains given below trace back to one sample, sequenced in a study of neurological immune-mediated disorders. TCRdb re-called the 5' RACE reads with MiXCR, one entry per CDR3 protein. Here the sample spans about 27,000 distinct CDR3 sequences, about 21% being singletons. The sample taken for sequencing was PBMCs. The receptors come from a woman between 55 and 75 years old in good health.

The V call is TRBV7-9, the J call TRBJ2-1; 16 bases line up with TRBD2. Germline V gene lookup returns CDR1 SEHNR and CDR2 FQNEAQ (reference sequence). V shed 5 bases and J 7 bases; nucleotides not matched to a gene: 8. The CDR3 is made up of 17 amino acids. CDR3 nucleotide sequence: TGTGCCAGCAGCCCTCCAGGGACTAGCGGGAGGGCGAATGAGCAGTTCTTC. Translation gives CASSPPGTSGRANEQFF. The full variable domain, completed using reference TRBV7-9 and TRBJ2-1, is DTGVSQNPRHKITKRGQNVTFRCDPISEHNRLYWYRQTLGQGPEFLTYFQNEAQLEKSRLLSDRFSAERPKGSFSTLEIQRTEQGDSAMYLCASSPPGTSGRANEQFFGPGTRLTVL.

This clonotype has ten or more counts. The CDR3 DNA sequence: TGTGCCAGCAGTTGGACTGTAGCCTACGAGCAGTACTTC. This translates into CASSWTVAYEQYF. The V call is TRBV6-2 or TRBV6-3, the J call TRBJ2-7; perhaps TRBD2 as D (5 bases). Germline V gene sequence: CDR1 MNHEY, CDR2 SVGEGT. V lost 4 bases and J 2 bases, leaving 9 bases between the germline ends. CDR3 length: 13 amino acids.

The rearrangement uses TRBV5-1 and TRBJ1-1, with D maybe TRBD1 (5 bases). This CDR3 spans 15 amino acids. Trimming pared 4 bases from V and 0 bases from J, leaving 13 bases between. Germline CDR1 and CDR2: SGHRS and YFSETQ. CDR3: CASSTGDGMNTEAFF. The CDR3 DNA sequence: TGCGCCAGCAGCACGGGGGACGGCATGAACACTGAAGCTTTCTTT.

This clonotype showed up just a few times. The CDR3 DNA reads as TGTGCCAGCAGCCAAGATCCCACAGGGGCCGTCTATGGCTACACCTTC. Translating it yields CASSQDPTGAVYGYTF. The chain joins TRBV4-2 to TRBJ1-2, with TRBD1 identical over 7 bases. This CDR3 has 16 residues. Germline assignment: CDR1 LGHNA and CDR2 YNFKEQ. The V gene end was trimmed by 0 bases and the J gene end by 4 bases; junction bases not matched to a gene: 8.

In this sample, this clonotype is medium-sized. The chain joins TRBV20-1 to TRBJ2-3; D is perhaps TRBD2 (5 bases). The CDR3 spans 14 residues. Germline-derived CDR1 and CDR2 are DFQATT and SNEGSKA (reference sequence). Trimming cost V 0 bases and J 4 bases, with 11 bases left between them. The CDR3 DNA is TGCAGTGCTAGAGATCCCCGGGGTCCAGATACGCAGTATTTT. Encoded protein: CSARDPRGPDTQYF.

This clonotype showed up many times. The chain carries TRBV3-1 and TRBJ2-1; D is ambiguous. This CDR3 region has 13 residues. Germline lookup yields CDR1 LGHDT and CDR2 YNNKEL (reference sequence). The germline V and J ends were trimmed by 2 bases and 8 bases, with 10 bases remaining between them. DNA of the CDR3: TGTGCCAGCAGCCAATTTCTACCCTATGAGCAGTTCTTC. Protein product: CASSQFLPYEQFF.

This clonotype has ten or more counts. The V call is TRBV15, the J call TRBJ2-4; D is unclear. The germline gives CDR1 LNHNV, CDR2 YYDKDF (reference sequence). The CDR3 consists of 14 residues. The germline V and J ends were trimmed by 2 bases and 13 bases, with 18 bases remaining between them. CDR3: CATSRTHLDGLQYF. The CDR3 DNA reads TGTGCCACCAGCAGAACTCACCTGGACGGCTTGCAGTACTTC.

Ten or more counts support this clonotype. This rearrangement joins TRBV5-1 to TRBJ2-3; 13 nucleotides align to TRBD2. Germline CDR1 and CDR2: SGHRS and YFSETQ. The junction had 4 bases not matched to a gene; V was cut back by 4 bases and J by 2 bases. The CDR3 has 16 amino acids. The CDR3: CASSRTSGGATDTQYF. The CDR3 nucleotides read TGCGCCAGCAGCCGTACTAGCGGGGGGGCCACAGATACGCAGTATTTT.

This clonotype was counted ten times or more. This chain uses TRBV28 with TRBJ2-1; D is unclear. V lost 6 bases, J lost 2 bases, and 14 bases lay in between. Germline V lookup: CDR1 MDHEN, CDR2 SYDVKM. This CDR3 comprises 15 residues. The CDR3 here is CASSPRSRPYNEQFF. The CDR3 DNA sequence: TGTGCCAGCAGCCCACGTAGTCGCCCCTACAATGAGCAGTTCTTC.